These 14 T cell receptor beta chains were sequenced from one sample in a study of cytomegalovirus exposure and HLA in healthy donors. PCR amplification relied on 60 Vbeta primers (plus 13 Jbeta primers). The method was immunoSEQ multiplex PCR; TCRdb's version includes in-frame clones alone and lacks a portion of them. Counted here are approximately 180,000 clones, approximately 84% occurring once; the ten biggest clones make up 4.8%. Sequences were obtained from PBMCs. These TCRs come from a young man in good health and CMV-seronegative.

Only one count was recorded for this clone. This chain uses TRBV5-1 with TRBJ2-1, with TRBD2 matching over 9 bases. After removal of 4 bases from V and 4 bases from J, the junction contained 3 bases not matched to a gene. This CDR3 comprises 14 residues. The V gene's germline CDR1 is SGHRS and CDR2 YFSETQ. CDR3 coding DNA: TGCGCCAGCAGCACGGGACTAGCTTACAATGAGCAGTTCTTC. It specifies CASSTGLAYNEQFF.

The rearrangement joins TRBV28 to TRBJ1-3; D uncertain. The germline V gene encodes CDR1 MDHEN and CDR2 SYDVKM. V lost 6 bases to trimming and J lost 0 bases, with 9 bases between them. The CDR3 extends over 14 amino acids. CDR3 loop: CASRSRGSGNTIYF. As DNA, the CDR3 is TGTGCCAGCAGAAGCCGGGGCTCTGGAAACACCATATATTTT. The variable domain in full, with the rest retrieved from reference TRBV28 and TRBJ1-3, is DVKVTQSSRYLVKRTGEKVFLECVQDMDHENMFWYRQDPGLGLRLIYFSYDVKMKEKGDIPEGYSVSREKKERFSLILESASTNQTSMYLCASRSRGSGNTIYFGEGSWLTVV.

The J gene is TRBJ2-7, the V gene TRBV4-3; TRBD1 is a possible D gene (5 bases). With 4 bases removed from V and 0 bases from J, the gap between germline ends came to 10 bases. Germline V CDR1 and CDR2: LGHNA, YSLEER. The CDR3 runs 14 residues. For the CDR3, the DNA is TGCGCCAGCAGCCCAGGGATTGGCTCCTACGAGCAGTACTTC. Its protein product is CASSPGIGSYEQYF.

The V and J genes are TRBV5-4 and TRBJ1-1; D unclear. This CDR3 is built from 15 residues. The ends were cut back, 3 bases at V and 1 base at J, with 13 bases in the middle. Per germline, CDR1 SGHNT and CDR2 YYREEE (reference sequence). CDR3 coding DNA: TGTGCCAGCAGCTCCGGGGTGGACGGGAACACTGAAGCTTTCTTT. Amino acid sequence: CASSSGVDGNTEAFF. Full variable domain (rest looked up from reference TRBV5-4 and TRBJ1-1): ETGVTQSPTHLIKTRGQQVTLRCSSQSGHNTVSWYQQALGQGPQFIFQYYREEENGRGNFPPRFSGLQFPNYSSELNVNALELDDSALYLCASSSGVDGNTEAFFGQGTRLTVV.

CDR3 bases: TGCGCCAGCAGCTTGGAGGGTAGCGGGAGGCCGAACACCGGGGAGCTGTTTTTT. It encodes CASSLEGSGRPNTGELFF. The chain recombines TRBV5-1 with TRBJ2-2; TRBD2 aligns across 10 bases. Germline V CDR1 and CDR2: SGHRS, YFSETQ. J gave up 0 bases and V 0 bases, and 5 bases lay outside the gene matches. This CDR3 is 18 amino acids long.

The chain recombines TRBV5-1 with TRBJ2-7, with D perhaps matching TRBD1 (5 bases). The CDR3 is 15 residues long. V was cut by 0 bases and J by 1 base, with 11 bases left in between. Germline values: CDR1 SGHRS, CDR2 YFSETQ. CDR3 bases: TGCGCCAGCAGCTTGGTATTCGACAGATCCTACGAGCAGTACTTC. Translation: CASSLVFDRSYEQYF.

The chain is built from TRBV7-2 and TRBJ2-3, with D unresolved. Germline values: CDR1 SGHTA, CDR2 FQGNSA. V gave up 1 base and J gave up 7 bases, with 9 bases separating them. This CDR3 is built from 13 residues. The CDR3 sequence: CASSLGLRYTQYF. DNA of the CDR3: TGTGCCAGCAGCTTAGGTTTGAGGTATACGCAGTATTTT. The full variable domain, rest sourced from reference TRBV7-2 and TRBJ2-3, is GAGVSQSPSNKVTEKGKDVELRCDPISGHTALYWYRQSLGQGLEFLIYFQGNSAPDKSGLPSDRFSAERTGGSVSTLTIQRTQQEDSAVYLCASSLGLRYTQYFGPGTRLTVL.

The chain joins TRBV12-5 to TRBJ2-7, with D possibly matching TRBD1 (6 bases). The V end lost 6 bases, the J end lost 0 bases, and 12 bases lay between the germline ends. The CDR3 consists of 14 residues. Germline CDR1 and CDR2: LGHNT and FRNRAP. The CDR3 loop is CASGLTGISYEQYF. The CDR3 DNA follows: TGTGCTAGTGGGTTGACAGGAATCTCCTACGAGCAGTACTTC.

The V call is TRBV29-1, the J call TRBJ2-1, with no clear D. This CDR3 spans 11 amino acids. The V end was cut by 3 bases, the J end by 8 bases, with 8 bases between. Germline assignment: CDR1 SQVTM and CDR2 ANQGSEA. The CDR3 DNA reads TGCAGCGTTGATTTAGTGGATGAGCAGTTCTTC. Encoded protein: CSVDLVDEQFF.

The chain couples TRBV18 to TRBJ1-2; 9 nucleotides match TRBD1. This CDR3 has 16 residues. Germline CDR1 reads KGHSH; CDR2 reads LQKENI. The V segment lost 6 bases and the J segment 4 bases; nucleotides outside the gene matches: 12. CDR3 region: CASSPVAGTGTYGYTF. Here the CDR3 DNA reads TGTGCCAGCTCGCCCGTAGCCGGGACAGGGACCTATGGCTACACCTTC. Complete variable domain (other parts from reference TRBV18 and TRBJ1-2): NAGVMQNPRHLVRRRGQEARLRCSPMKGHSHVYWYRQLPEEGLKFMVYLQKENIIDESGMPKERFSAEFPKEGPSILRIQQVVRGDSAAYFCASSPVAGTGTYGYTFGSGTRLTVV.

The chain uses TRBV30 and TRBJ1-3; 9 bases are shared with TRBD1. The CDR3 covers 15 residues. The ends lost 5 bases at V and 6 bases at J; junction bases unmatched: 11. CDR1 and CDR2 from the germline V gene are GTSNPN and SVGIG (reference sequence). The CDR3 bases are TGTGCCTGGTCCGACAGGGGGTTTAGTGTAAACACCATATATTTT. This gives the protein CAWSDRGFSVNTIYF.

The chain carries TRBV18 and TRBJ1-2; D call uncertain. V was trimmed by 2 bases and J by 0 bases, leaving 10 bases between them. The CDR3 consists of 15 residues. Germline CDR1 is KGHSH and CDR2 is LQKENI. CDR3 coding DNA: TGTGCCAGCTCACCAGATTCAGTAACTAACTATGGCTACACCTTC. This sequence encodes CASSPDSVTNYGYTF.

This clone appeared a few times. This chain links TRBV6-5 with TRBJ2-1; 9 nucleotides align to TRBD1. The trim removed 8 bases at V and 4 bases at J, leaving 9 bases unmatched. In germline, CDR1 is MNHEY, CDR2 SVGAGI. There are 15 residues in the CDR3. CDR3 sequence reads: CASGKGTGNYNEQFF. The DNA for the CDR3 is TGTGCCAGCGGTAAGGGGACAGGGAATTACAATGAGCAGTTCTTC.

The chain has TRBV6-1 and TRBJ2-1; 8 bases fit TRBD2. The CDR3 runs 14 residues. CDR1 is MNHNS and CDR2 is SASEGT in the germline V gene. The V gene end was trimmed by 5 bases and the J gene end by 7 bases; junction bases not matched to a gene: 7. CDR3 region: CASSRSGGSNEQFF. Here the CDR3 DNA reads TGTGCCAGCAGTCGGAGCGGGGGTTCGAATGAGCAGTTCTTC.